These T cell receptor beta chains were read from a single sample in a study of neurological immune-mediated disorders. TCRdb itself ran the 5' RACE reads through MiXCR, one entry per CDR3 protein. This table holds 50,000 to 65,000 distinct CDR3 sequences, less than 4.5% found once. The source material was PBMCs. These receptors were taken from a man aged 30 to 45 with multiple sclerosis. CDR3s include the opening cysteine and the closing phenylalanine or tryptophan. Each record gives: V gene, J gene, D gene, clone size, CDR3 length, CDR3 DNA, CDR3 protein. D genes are given only for firm matches. The size entry is marked missing in some rows and otherwise reads once, few, many or a size class.

V: TRBV12-3/TRBV12-4
J: TRBJ1-6
D: TRBD1
size: many
length: 13
DNA: TGTGCCAGCAGTGGACAGGTTGGATCACCCCTCCACTTT
CDR3: CASSGQVGSPLHF

V: TRBV6-5
J: TRBJ2-6
D: .
size: many
length: 14
DNA: TGTGCCAGCACGCTTGGGGATGGGGCCAACGTCCTGACTTTC
CDR3: CASTLGDGANVLTF

V: TRBV27
J: TRBJ2-2
D: TRBD1
size: .
length: 15
DNA: TGTGCCAGCAGCCTTGGGACAGGGGACACCGGGGAGCTGTTTTTT
CDR3: CASSLGTGDTGELFF

V: TRBV15
J: TRBJ2-6
D: .
size: many
length: 20
DNA: TGTGCCACCAGCAGAGGCGTACAGGGATCTCCCGGGTCTGGGGCCAACGTCCTGACTTTC
CDR3: CATSRGVQGSPGSGANVLTF

V: TRBV5-1
J: TRBJ1-4
D: .
size: many
length: 17
DNA: TGCGCCAGCAGCTTGTTCCCACCCGGCCTGGGGACTGAAAAACTGTTTTTT
CDR3: CASSLFPPGLGTEKLFF

V: TRBV27
J: TRBJ1-5
D: TRBD1
size: .
length: 16
DNA: TGTGCCAGCAGTCTATCGACAGGGGGTTTAGATCAGCCCCAGCATTTT
CDR3: CASSLSTGGLDQPQHF

V: TRBV20-1
J: TRBJ2-1
D: .
size: many
length: 15
DNA: TGCAGTGCTAGAGATCAGTGGGCGCGGGGCAATGAGCAGTTCTTC
CDR3: CSARDQWARGNEQFF

V: TRBV7-9
J: TRBJ2-1
D: .
size: many
length: 15
DNA: TGTGCCAGCAGCTCGACCGGCAGCTCCTACAATGAGCAGTTCTTC
CDR3: CASSSTGSSYNEQFF

V: TRBV5-1
J: TRBJ1-1
D: .
size: many
length: 14
DNA: TGCGCCAGCAGCTTGGAGGCTACGAACACTGAAGCTTTCTTT
CDR3: CASSLEATNTEAFF

V: TRBV20-1
J: TRBJ1-1
D: TRBD1
size: many
length: 15
DNA: TGCAGTGCTTCATCCGGGACAGCGATGAACACTGAAGCTTTCTTT
CDR3: CSASSGTAMNTEAFF

V: TRBV14
J: TRBJ1-2
D: .
size: few
length: 16
DNA: TGTGCCAGCAGCCAAGGGTTCAGCGGACCAGTCTATGGCTACACCTTC
CDR3: CASSQGFSGPVYGYTF